Below, 25 T cell receptor beta chains from the same sample are listed, as sequenced in a study of shared clonotypes between healthy human individuals. Clones were sequenced by immunoSEQ multiplex PCR, and TCRdb holds only the in-frame ones, with some missing. In the table there are about 750,000 clones, more than 85% of which are singletons. Positively selected for CCR7, the CD45RO-negative cells used as naive CD8 cells excluded terminally differentiated effector memory CD45RA+ cells. Sequencing was done on a sample of naive CD8+ T cells sorted from blood. Receptors originate from a man younger than 40 in good health.

The CDR3 DNA follows: TGTGCCAGCAGTTTATCCGCGGGGGAGGGGCCTTACAATGAGCAGTTCTTC. It yields the protein CASSLSAGEGPYNEQFF. The chain joins TRBV27 to TRBJ2-1, with 7 bases aligning to TRBD2. Losses at the gene ends were 0 bases for V and 4 bases for J; bases not matched to a gene: 9. Germline-derived CDR1 and CDR2 are MNHEY and SMNVEV (reference sequence). The CDR3 spans 17 residues.

The V gene is TRBV7-6, the J gene TRBJ2-1, with 7 bases lining up with TRBD2. From germline, CDR1 is SGHVS and CDR2 FNYEAQ. Trimming removed 0 bases from V and 9 bases from J; junction bases left unmatched: 5. The CDR3 has 14 amino acids. The CDR3 loop is CASSLAAGEIEQFF. In nucleotides, the CDR3 is TGTGCCAGCAGCTTAGCGGCGGGAGAAATTGAGCAGTTCTTC.

This clone was recorded once. This chain uses TRBV28 with TRBJ2-1; D might be TRBD2 (6 bases). The CDR3 spans 15 residues. With 1 base removed from V and 4 bases from J, the gap between germline ends came to 11 bases. Germline CDR1 MDHEN, CDR2 SYDVKM. The CDR3 region is CASSLSGVGYNEQFF. DNA for the CDR3: TGTGCCAGCAGTTTATCGGGAGTGGGTTACAATGAGCAGTTCTTC.

The chain combines TRBV19 with TRBJ1-5; 11 nucleotides line up with TRBD1. V lost 4 bases, J lost 0 bases, and 5 bases stayed unmatched. This CDR3 region has 17 residues. From germline, CDR1 is LNHDA and CDR2 SQIVND (reference sequence). The CDR3 loop is CASSRTGGSDSNQPQHF. CDR3 nucleotide sequence: TGTGCCAGTAGTAGGACAGGGGGCTCCGATAGCAATCAGCCCCAGCATTTT.

In the case of this clone: This CDR3 is also generated by other DNA sequences in the sample. The CDR3 nucleotides are TGTGCCAGCAGTTACTCGGGGGGAGAAAAACTGTTTTTT. As protein: CASSYSGGEKLFF. The V and J genes are TRBV6-5 and TRBJ1-4, with D perhaps TRBD1 (5 bases). This CDR3 comprises 13 residues. Per germline, CDR1 MNHEY and CDR2 SVGAGI. Trimming removed 0 bases at V and 8 bases at J, with 7 bases between.

This chain uses TRBV4-1 with TRBJ2-7, with 9 bases that match TRBD2. J was trimmed by 5 bases and V by 1 base; bases with no gene match: 12. Germline values: CDR1 MGHRA, CDR2 YSYEKL. The CDR3 consists of 17 residues. CDR3 sequence reads: CASSQAVSGRHNDEQYF. The CDR3 DNA reads as TGCGCCAGCAGCCAAGCGGTCAGCGGGAGGCACAATGACGAGCAGTACTTC.

This sequence joins TRBV28 and TRBJ1-4; no clear D. The germline gives CDR1 MDHEN, CDR2 SYDVKM. This CDR3 contains 18 residues. With 3 bases removed from V and 8 bases from J, the gap between germline ends came to 25 bases. The DNA for the CDR3 is TGTGCCAGCAGTTTTTCGGCTGGATGGGAGGGATTAGGGGAAAAACTGTTTTTT. Translating gives CASSFSAGWEGLGEKLFF.

The genes are TRBV30 and TRBJ2-3; perhaps TRBD1 as D (5 bases). CDR1 and CDR2 from the germline V gene are GTSNPN and SVGIG (reference sequence). The CDR3 has 14 amino acids. Trimming stripped 5 bases from V and 3 bases from J, with 15 bases between. The CDR3 protein is CAWGHSLGTDTQYF. CDR3 in DNA: TGTGCCTGGGGACACTCTTTGGGAACAGATACGCAGTATTTT.

The chain recombines TRBV29-1 with TRBJ2-4; D is uncertain. Per germline, CDR1 SQVTM and CDR2 ANQGSEA. The CDR3 has 13 amino acids. Trimming took 8 bases from V and 0 from J, leaving 11 bases between them. The CDR3 coding sequence is TGCAGCTCGGACGTGCTAGCCAAAAACATTCAGTACTTC. Protein: CSSDVLAKNIQYF.

In regard to this clone: Relative to the germline gene, one junction end is altered; a read error may explain this. The V call is TRBV7-7, the J call TRBJ2-3; D is possibly TRBD2 (6 bases). The CDR3 covers 16 residues. CDR1 and CDR2 (germline): SSHAT, FNYEAQ (reference sequence). The CDR3 loop is CASSLKPGVATDTQYF. The CDR3 DNA sequence: TGTGCTAGCAGCTTAAAACCGGGAGTGGCTACAGATACGCAGTATTTT.

J is TRBJ2-7 and V is TRBV7-2, with 8 bases that match TRBD1. Germline V gene data show CDR1 as SGHTA and CDR2 as FQGNSA. The V segment lost 3 bases and the J segment 2 bases; nucleotides outside the gene matches: 6. This CDR3 has 15 residues. Here the CDR3 reads CASSFTGGTTYEQYF. CDR3 sequence (DNA): TGTGCCAGCAGCTTCACAGGGGGAACTACCTACGAGCAGTACTTC.

This clone came up once. The same CDR3 arises from other DNA sequences in this sample as well. This sequence joins TRBV28 and TRBJ1-4, with TRBD1 as a possible D gene (5 bases). Germline V gene lookup returns CDR1 MDHEN and CDR2 SYDVKM. This CDR3 spans 14 amino acids. With 6 bases removed from V and 3 bases from J, the gap between germline ends came to 11 bases. The CDR3 sequence is CASSPDRPNEKLFF. In DNA, the CDR3 is TGTGCCAGCAGCCCCGACAGACCTAATGAAAAACTGTTTTTT.

This clone was recorded only once. The chain employs TRBV28 and TRBJ1-2; D is ambiguous. The CDR3 consists of 12 residues. V lost 8 bases, J lost 4 bases, and 11 bases lay in between. Germline V gene data show CDR1 as MDHEN and CDR2 as SYDVKM. CDR3 bases: TGTGCCAGCGAAGACGTAGCCTATGGCTACACCTTC. It specifies CASEDVAYGYTF.

The rearrangement joins TRBV27 to TRBJ2-7; D tentatively fits TRBD1 or TRBD2 (5 bases each). Germline CDR1 reads MNHEY; CDR2 reads SMNVEV (reference sequence). The CDR3 contains 14 residues. V dropped 2 bases and J dropped 4 bases, with 12 bases sitting between them. CDR3 bases: TGTGCCAGCAGTTTACGGGGCTCCAAATACGAGCAGTACTTC. Its protein product is CASSLRGSKYEQYF.

The genes are TRBV29-1 and TRBJ2-7; 10 bases are a match to TRBD2. V gave up 6 bases and J gave up 4 bases; unmatched junction bases: 6. The CDR3 spans 13 residues. Germline V lookup: CDR1 SQVTM, CDR2 ANQGSEA. CDR3 residues: CSVPGTSAYEQYF. The CDR3, as DNA: TGCAGCGTGCCCGGGACTAGCGCATACGAGCAGTACTTC.

Details on this clone: Different DNA sequences within this sample yield the same CDR3. The chain couples TRBV25-1 to TRBJ2-7; D gene uncertain. V was shortened by 4 bases and J by 4 bases, with 5 bases between the two germline ends. Germline CDR1 is MGHDK and CDR2 is SYGVNS. CDR3 length: 11 amino acids. CDR3 amino acids: CASSVTYEQYF. The CDR3 bases are TGTGCCAGCAGTGTTACTTACGAGCAGTACTTC.

The rearrangement uses TRBV29-1 and TRBJ2-1; the D is unclear. The ends were cut back, 0 bases at V and 6 bases at J, with 15 bases in the middle. This CDR3 spans 15 amino acids. Germline CDR1 reads SQVTM; CDR2 reads ANQGSEA. The CDR3 sequence is CSVEDWGKSRNEQFF. In DNA form, the CDR3 reads TGCAGCGTTGAAGATTGGGGTAAGTCGCGCAATGAGCAGTTCTTC.

The rearrangement uses TRBV7-9 and TRBJ2-7; no reliable D call. This CDR3 has 14 residues. Germline V CDR1 and CDR2: SEHNR, FQNEAQ (reference sequence). V was cut by 5 bases and J by 3 bases, with 14 bases left in between. CDR3 sequence (DNA): TGTGCCAGCAGCGGGCACACCGCAGACTACGAGCAGTACTTC. This translates into CASSGHTADYEQYF.

The chain links TRBV28 to TRBJ1-1; the match to TRBD1 covers 9 bases. Germline lookup yields CDR1 MDHEN and CDR2 SYDVKM. V was clipped by 5 bases and J by 0 bases; unmatched bases: 7. This CDR3 has 16 residues. CDR3 protein: CASSALGTGMNTEAFF. For the CDR3, the DNA is TGTGCCAGCAGTGCTCTCGGGACAGGGATGAACACTGAAGCTTTCTTT.

The V and J genes are TRBV2 and TRBJ2-1; 9 bases line up with TRBD2. The CDR3 spans 15 residues. Trimming removed 5 bases from V and 7 bases from J; junction bases left unmatched: 9. Germline V gene data show CDR1 as SNHLY and CDR2 as FYNNEI. The CDR3 nucleotides read TGTGCCAGCAGTACCTTAGCGGGAGAGGGGAATGAGCAGTTCTTC. This gives the protein CASSTLAGEGNEQFF.

The chain carries TRBV7-8 and TRBJ2-7, with 7 bases that match TRBD2. The germline V gene encodes CDR1 SGHVS and CDR2 FQNEAQ. Unmatched junction bases numbered 8, after V lost 3 bases and J lost 3 bases. The CDR3 consists of 15 residues. The CDR3 protein is CASSFELAPGYEQYF. CDR3 nucleotides: TGTGCCAGCAGCTTTGAACTAGCGCCCGGCTACGAGCAGTACTTC.

In the case of this clone: The sample carries other DNA sequences with the same CDR3. The chain carries TRBV7-6 and TRBJ2-7, with 8 bases lining up with TRBD1. CDR1 is SGHVS, CDR2 FNYEAQ, per germline. The CDR3 length is 14 residues. The ends lost 4 bases at V and 0 bases at J; junction bases unmatched: 2. In DNA, the CDR3 is TGTGCCAGCAGCTCCGGGACAGGCTCCTACGAGCAGTACTTC. It is translated as CASSSGTGSYEQYF.

The chain is built from TRBV12-5 and TRBJ1-1; D gene unclear. The germline gives CDR1 LGHNT, CDR2 FRNRAP. V lost 1 base and J 4 bases, leaving 4 bases between the germline ends. There are 12 residues in the CDR3. DNA of the CDR3: TGTGCTAGTGGTTTGGACCCCACTGAAGCTTTCTTT. Its protein product is CASGLDPTEAFF.

This chain connects TRBV29-1 to TRBJ2-1; 14 bases are shared with TRBD2. Germline V lookup: CDR1 SQVTM, CDR2 ANQGSEA. The CDR3 has 14 residues. V was clipped by 4 bases and J by 15 bases; unmatched bases: 11. CDR3 sequence: CSVVKTSGRAKWFF. The CDR3 nucleotides are TGCAGCGTTGTAAAGACTAGCGGGAGGGCTAAATGGTTCTTC.

V usage is TRBV2 and J usage is TRBJ2-1; 10 nucleotides align to TRBD2. V was clipped by 11 bases and J by 2 bases; unmatched bases: 15. Per germline, CDR1 SNHLY and CDR2 FYNNEI. The CDR3 length is 17 residues. CDR3 in DNA: TGTGCCGGAACCGGGACTAGCGATTTTGCGGCCTACAATGAGCAGTTCTTC. Amino acids: CAGTGTSDFAAYNEQFF.